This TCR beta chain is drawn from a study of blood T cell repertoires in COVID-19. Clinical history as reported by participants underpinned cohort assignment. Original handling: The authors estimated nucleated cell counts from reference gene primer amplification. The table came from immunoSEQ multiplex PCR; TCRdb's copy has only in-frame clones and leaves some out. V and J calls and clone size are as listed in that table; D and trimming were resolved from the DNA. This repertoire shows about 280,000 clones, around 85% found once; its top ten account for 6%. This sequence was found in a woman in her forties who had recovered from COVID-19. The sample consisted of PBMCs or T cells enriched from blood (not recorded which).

CDR3 sequence reads: CASSYGGLAGYNEQFF. CDR3 sequence (DNA): TGTGCCAGCAGTTACGGGGGACTAGCGGGGTACAATGAGCAGTTCTTC. The chain combines TRBV6-5 with TRBJ2-1; TRBD2 aligns across 13 bases. Germline CDR1 reads MNHEY; CDR2 reads SVGAGI. The J segment lost 4 bases and the V segment lost 2 bases, leaving 2 bases of the junction unmatched. The CDR3 consists of 16 residues.